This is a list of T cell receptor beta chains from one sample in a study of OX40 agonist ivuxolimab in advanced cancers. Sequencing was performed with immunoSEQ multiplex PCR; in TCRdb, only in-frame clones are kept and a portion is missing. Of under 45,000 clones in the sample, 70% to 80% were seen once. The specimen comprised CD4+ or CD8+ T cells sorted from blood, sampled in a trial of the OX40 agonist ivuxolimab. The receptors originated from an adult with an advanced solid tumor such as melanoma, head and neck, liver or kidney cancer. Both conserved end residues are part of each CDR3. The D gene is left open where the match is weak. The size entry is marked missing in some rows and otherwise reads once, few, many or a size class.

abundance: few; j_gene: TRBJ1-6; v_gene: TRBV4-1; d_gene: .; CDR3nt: TGCGCCAGCAGCCAGGGACGGGTGAAACTAATAATTAATTCACCCCTCCACTTT; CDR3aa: CASSQGRVKLIINSPLHF
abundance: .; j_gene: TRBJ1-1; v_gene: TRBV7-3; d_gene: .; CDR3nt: TGTGCCAGCAGCTTTGGAGGGCTTTCGGAAGCTTTCTTT; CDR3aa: CASSFGGLSEAFF
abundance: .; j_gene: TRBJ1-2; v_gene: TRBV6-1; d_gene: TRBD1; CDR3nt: TGTGCCAGCAGGTCCGGATCAGGGGGGTACTATGGCTACACCTTC; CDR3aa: CASRSGSGGYYGYTF
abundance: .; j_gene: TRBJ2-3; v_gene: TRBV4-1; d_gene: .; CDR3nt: TGCGCCAGCAGCCAAGATGGGGCAGATACGCAGTATTTT; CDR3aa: CASSQDGADTQYF
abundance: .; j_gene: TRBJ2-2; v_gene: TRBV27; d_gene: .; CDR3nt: TGTGCCAGCAGTTTACTTTTACGGGGCGGCGACACCGGGGAGCTGTTTTTT; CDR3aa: CASSLLLRGGDTGELFF
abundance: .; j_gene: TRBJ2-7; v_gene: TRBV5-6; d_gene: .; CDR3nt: TGTGCCAGCAGCTTCGGTGGGGCCTCCTACGAGCAGTACTTC; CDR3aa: CASSFGGASYEQYF
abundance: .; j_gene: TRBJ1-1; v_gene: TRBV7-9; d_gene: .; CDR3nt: TGTGCCAGCAGCTTAAGTGGAGGGAACACTGAAGCTTTCTTT; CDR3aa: CASSLSGGNTEAFF
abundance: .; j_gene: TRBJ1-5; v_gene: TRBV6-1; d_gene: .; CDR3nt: TGTGCCAGCAGTGAGGTAGTTCAGCCCCAGCATTTT; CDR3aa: CASSEVVQPQHF
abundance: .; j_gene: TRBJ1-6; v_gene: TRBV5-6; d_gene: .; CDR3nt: TGTGCCAGCAGCTTTGGGGCAGGGCCGCTAACCAATTCACCCCTCCACTTT; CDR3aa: CASSFGAGPLTNSPLHF
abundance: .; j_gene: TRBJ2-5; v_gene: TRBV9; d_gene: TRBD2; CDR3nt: TGTGCCAGCAGCGGTGGACTAGCGGGGGCAGAGACCCAGTACTTC; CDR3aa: CASSGGLAGAETQYF
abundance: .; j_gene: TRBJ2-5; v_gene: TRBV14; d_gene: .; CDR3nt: TGTGCCAGCAGCCAAGCTGGGGGGAATGGGGAGACCCAGTACTTC; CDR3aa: CASSQAGGNGETQYF
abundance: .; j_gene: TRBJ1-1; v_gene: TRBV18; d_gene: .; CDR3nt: TGTGCCAGCTCACCTCAAGGGCGGGGGATGAACACTGAAGCTTTCTTT; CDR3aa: CASSPQGRGMNTEAFF
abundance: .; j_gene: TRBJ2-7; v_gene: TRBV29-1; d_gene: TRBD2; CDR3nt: TGCAGCGTTGACGGTGGGGCATTAGCGGGCGAGCAGTACTTC; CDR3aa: CSVDGGALAGEQYF
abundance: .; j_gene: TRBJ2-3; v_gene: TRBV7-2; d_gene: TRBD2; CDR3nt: TGTGCCAGCTCCCGTCGCGGGAGCGAGAGCACAGATACGCAGTATTTT; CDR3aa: CASSRRGSESTDTQYF
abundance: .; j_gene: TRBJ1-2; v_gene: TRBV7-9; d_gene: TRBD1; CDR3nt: TGTGCCAGCAGCTTCACACAGGGGACGGGTGGCTACACCTTC; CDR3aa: CASSFTQGTGGYTF
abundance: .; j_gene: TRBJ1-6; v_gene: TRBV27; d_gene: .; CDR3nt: TGTGCCAGCAATTTTGGACTGGGAAATTCACCCCTCCACTTT; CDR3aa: CASNFGLGNSPLHF
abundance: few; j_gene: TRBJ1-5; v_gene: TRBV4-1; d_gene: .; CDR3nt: TGCGCCAGCAGCCAACATAATCAGCCCCAGCATTTT; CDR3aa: CASSQHNQPQHF
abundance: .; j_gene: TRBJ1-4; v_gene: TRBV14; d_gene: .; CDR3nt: TGTGCCAGCAGCCAAGATTTCCGTGAAAAACTGTTTTTT; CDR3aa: CASSQDFREKLFF
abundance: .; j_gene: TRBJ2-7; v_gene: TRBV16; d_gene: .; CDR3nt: TGTGCCAGCAGCCAACTCGCGACAGGAGTGGGCGAGCAGTACTTC; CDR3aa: CASSQLATGVGEQYF
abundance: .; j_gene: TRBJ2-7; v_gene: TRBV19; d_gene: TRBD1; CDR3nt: TGTGCCAGTAGTATTGATGGGACAGGCCCTATCGAGCAGTACTTC; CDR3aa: CASSIDGTGPIEQYF
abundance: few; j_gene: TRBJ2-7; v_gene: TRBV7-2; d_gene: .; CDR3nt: TGTGCCAGCAGTCTTGGGCAGGGTTGGACTGCCTACGAGCAGTACTTC; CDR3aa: CASSLGQGWTAYEQYF
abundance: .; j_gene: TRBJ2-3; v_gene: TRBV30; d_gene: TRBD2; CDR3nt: TGTGCCTGGAGTCCCGCCAGGACTAGCGGGGGGCCAGATACGCAGTATTTT; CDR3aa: CAWSPARTSGGPDTQYF
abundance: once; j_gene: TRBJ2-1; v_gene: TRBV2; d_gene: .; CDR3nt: TGTGCCAGCAGTCAAGACAGCAATGAGCAGTTCTTC; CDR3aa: CASSQDSNEQFF
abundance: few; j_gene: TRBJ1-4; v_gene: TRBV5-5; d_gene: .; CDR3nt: TGTGCCAGCAGCTTGACCTGGGGGTATGAAAAACTGTTTTTT; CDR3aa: CASSLTWGYEKLFF
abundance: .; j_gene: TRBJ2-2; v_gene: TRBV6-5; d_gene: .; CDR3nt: TGTGCCAGCAGCCACAGGGGGGGAAACACCGGGGAGCTGTTTTTT; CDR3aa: CASSHRGGNTGELFF
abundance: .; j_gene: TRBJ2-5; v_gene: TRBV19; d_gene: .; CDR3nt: TGTGCCAGTAGTATACGGCAAGAGACCCAGTACTTC; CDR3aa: CASSIRQETQYF
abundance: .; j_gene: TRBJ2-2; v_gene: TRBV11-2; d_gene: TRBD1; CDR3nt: TGTGCCAGCAGCTTCCGGGACAGCTTCACCGGGGAGCTGTTTTTT; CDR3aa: CASSFRDSFTGELFF
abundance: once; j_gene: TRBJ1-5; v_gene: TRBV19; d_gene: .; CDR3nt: TGTGCCAGTAGTAAAAAAGGGACTAGCAATCAGCCCCAGCATTTT; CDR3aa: CASSKKGTSNQPQHF
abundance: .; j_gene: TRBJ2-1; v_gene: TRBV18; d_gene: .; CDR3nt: TGTGCCAGCTCACCAGGGCCGTTTGGTGAGCAGTTCTTC; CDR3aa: CASSPGPFGEQFF
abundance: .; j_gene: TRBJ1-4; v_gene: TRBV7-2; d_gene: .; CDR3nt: TGTGCCAGCAGCCCTGGGGGGGGTCTCAGGGGACTGTTTTTT; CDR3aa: CASSPGGGLRGLFF
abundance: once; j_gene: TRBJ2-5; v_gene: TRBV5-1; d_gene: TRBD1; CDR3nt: TGCGCCAGCAGCCCCTGGACAGGGGCCCAAGAGACCCAGTACTTC; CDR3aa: CASSPWTGAQETQYF
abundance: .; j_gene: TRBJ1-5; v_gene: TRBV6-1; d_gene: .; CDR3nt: TGTGCCAGCTCTACAGGGCTACAGCCCCAGCATTTT; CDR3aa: CASSTGLQPQHF
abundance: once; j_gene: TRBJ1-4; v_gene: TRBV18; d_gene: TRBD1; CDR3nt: TGTGCCAGCTCACCAGGGGGACAGGGACTGTTTTTT; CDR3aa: CASSPGGQGLFF
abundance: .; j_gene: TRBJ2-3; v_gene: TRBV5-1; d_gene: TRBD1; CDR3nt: TGCGCCAGCAGCGGGACAGGGAAAACAGATACGCAGTATTTT; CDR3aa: CASSGTGKTDTQYF
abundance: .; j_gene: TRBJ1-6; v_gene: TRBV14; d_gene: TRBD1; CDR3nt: TGTGCCAGCAGTTCATGGACAGGGGCCGGGTCACCCCTCCACTTT; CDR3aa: CASSSWTGAGSPLHF
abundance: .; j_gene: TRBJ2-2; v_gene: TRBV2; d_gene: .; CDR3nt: TGTGCCAGCAGTGAAGACACAGGGAAGAACACCGGGGAGCTGTTTTTT; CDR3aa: CASSEDTGKNTGELFF
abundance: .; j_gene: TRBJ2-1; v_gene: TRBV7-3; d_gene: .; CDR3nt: TGTGCCAGCAGCTTAAATACAGGGTTGCAGTTCTTC; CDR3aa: CASSLNTGLQFF
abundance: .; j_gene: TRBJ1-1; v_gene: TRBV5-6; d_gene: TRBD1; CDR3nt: TGTGCCAGCAGCTTGGGAAGGGGGCGGACTGAAGCTTTCTTT; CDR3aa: CASSLGRGRTEAFF
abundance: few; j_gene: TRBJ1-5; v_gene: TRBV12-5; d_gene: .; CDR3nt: TGTGCTAGTGGTCTCCGGGACATCAATCAGCCCCAGCATTTT; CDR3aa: CASGLRDINQPQHF
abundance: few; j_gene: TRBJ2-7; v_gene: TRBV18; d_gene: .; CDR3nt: TGTGCCAGCTCACCAGTCTACAGCCCCTACGAGCAGTACTTC; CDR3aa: CASSPVYSPYEQYF
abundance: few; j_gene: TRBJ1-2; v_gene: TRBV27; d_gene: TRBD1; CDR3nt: TGTGCCAGCGGTTACCAAGAACACGGGACAGGGGATGGCTACACCTTC; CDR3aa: CASGYQEHGTGDGYTF
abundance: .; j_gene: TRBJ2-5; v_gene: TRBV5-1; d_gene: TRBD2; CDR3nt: TGCGCCAGCAGCCCCGGGACTAGCGGTGGGGAGACCCAGTACTTC; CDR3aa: CASSPGTSGGETQYF
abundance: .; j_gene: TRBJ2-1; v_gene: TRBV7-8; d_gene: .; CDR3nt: TGTGCCAGCAGCGTAAGATACAATGAGCAGTTCTTC; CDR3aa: CASSVRYNEQFF
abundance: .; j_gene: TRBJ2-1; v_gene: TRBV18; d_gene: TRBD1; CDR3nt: TGTGCCAGCTCACCCCCGGGACAGGGGGGATACAATGAGCAGTTCTTC; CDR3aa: CASSPPGQGGYNEQFF
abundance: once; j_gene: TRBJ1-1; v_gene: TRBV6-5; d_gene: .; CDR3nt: TGTGCCAGCAGTCACGGACAGAACACTGAAGCTTTCTTT; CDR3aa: CASSHGQNTEAFF
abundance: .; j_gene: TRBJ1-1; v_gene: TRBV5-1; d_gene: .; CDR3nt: TGCGCCAGCAGCCTCCGGCGGGATTCTACCTTTGAAGCTTTCTTT; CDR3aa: CASSLRRDSTFEAFF
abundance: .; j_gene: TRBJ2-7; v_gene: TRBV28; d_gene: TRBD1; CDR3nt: TGTGCCAGCAAGGGACAGAACTCCTACGAGCAGTACTTC; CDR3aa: CASKGQNSYEQYF
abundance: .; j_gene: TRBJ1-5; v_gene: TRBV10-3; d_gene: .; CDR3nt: TGTGCCATCAGTGTTCAGGGTCCCCTGGCAATGCCCCAGCATTTT; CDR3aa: CAISVQGPLAMPQHF
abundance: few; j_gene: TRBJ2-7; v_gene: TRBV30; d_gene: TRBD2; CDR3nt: TGTGCCTGGAGTATAAGACTAGCGGGTAACTCCTACGAGCAGTACTTC; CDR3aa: CAWSIRLAGNSYEQYF
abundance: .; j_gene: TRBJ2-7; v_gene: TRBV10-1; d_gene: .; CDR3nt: TGCGCCAGCGGAAACTACTACGAGCAGTACTTC; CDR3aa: CASGNYYEQYF
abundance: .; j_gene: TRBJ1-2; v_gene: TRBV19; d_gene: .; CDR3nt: TGTGCCAGTAGTATAGCAGGGGGCTACACCTTC; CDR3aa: CASSIAGGYTF
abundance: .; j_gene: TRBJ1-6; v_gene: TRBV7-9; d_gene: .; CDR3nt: TGTGCCAGCAGCTTGAGAGGGATAGATAATTCACCCCTCCACTTT; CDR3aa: CASSLRGIDNSPLHF
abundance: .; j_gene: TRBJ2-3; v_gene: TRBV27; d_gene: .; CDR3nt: TGTGCCAGCAGGCGCGAGGGACGCCCCCCAGATACGCAGTATTTT; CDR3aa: CASRREGRPPDTQYF
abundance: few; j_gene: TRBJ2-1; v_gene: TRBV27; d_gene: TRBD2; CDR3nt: TGTGCCAGCAGCGCGTTTCGGACTAGCGGGGTCAAAGAGCAGTTCTTC; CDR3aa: CASSAFRTSGVKEQFF
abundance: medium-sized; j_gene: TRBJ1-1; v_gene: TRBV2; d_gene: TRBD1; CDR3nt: TGTGCCAGCACGGGGCAGGGGGCGTTAGCTGAAGCTTTCTTT; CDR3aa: CASTGQGALAEAFF
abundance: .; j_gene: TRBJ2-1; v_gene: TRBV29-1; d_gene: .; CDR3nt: TGCAGCGTTGCAAACAACTACAATGAGCAGTTCTTC; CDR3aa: CSVANNYNEQFF
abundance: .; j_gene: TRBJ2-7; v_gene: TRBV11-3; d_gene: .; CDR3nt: TGTGCCAGCAGTGTTATAGGGGTTCACTACGAGCAGTACTTC; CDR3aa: CASSVIGVHYEQYF
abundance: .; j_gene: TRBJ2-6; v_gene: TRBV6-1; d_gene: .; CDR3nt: TGTGCCAGCATGTCTAGCTCTGGGGCCAACGTCCTGACTTTC; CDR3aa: CASMSSSGANVLTF
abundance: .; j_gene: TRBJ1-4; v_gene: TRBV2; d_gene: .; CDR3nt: TGTGCCAGCAGTGAAGTTGGGCAGGGTGAGGGGAAACTGTTTTTT; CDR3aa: CASSEVGQGEGKLFF
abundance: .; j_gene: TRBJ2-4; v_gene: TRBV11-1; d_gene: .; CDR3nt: TGTGCCAGCAGACCAGGTGGGAGGAACATTCAGTACTTC; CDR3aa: CASRPGGRNIQYF